The rows below give T cell receptor beta chains drawn from one sample of a study of OX40 agonist ivuxolimab in advanced cancers. Data came from immunoSEQ multiplex PCR; TCRdb stores just in-frame clones and leaves some out. The sample includes tens of thousands of clones, around 80% of them seen just once. Material: CD4+ or CD8+ T cells sorted from blood, obtained in a trial of the OX40 agonist ivuxolimab. The receptors here all came from an adult with an advanced solid tumor such as melanoma, head and neck, liver or kidney cancer. Both conserved end residues are part of each CDR3. The D gene is left open where the match is weak. Expanded clones are given a class, and other clones once, few, many or no size at all.

D	size	J	V	DNA	CDR3
-	-	TRBJ1-1	TRBV6-5	TGTGCCAGCGCTGGGGGGACTGAAGCTTTCTTT	CASAGGTEAFF
-	-	TRBJ1-6	TRBV30	TGTGCCTGGAGTGGCTCCGGGGGCTCCTATAATTCACCCCTCCACTTT	CAWSGSGGSYNSPLHF
TRBD1	-	TRBJ1-2	TRBV7-9	TGTGCCAGCAGTAGCACCGGGACAGGGGGTCGTGGCTACACCTTC	CASSSTGTGGRGYTF
TRBD2	-	TRBJ2-5	TRBV7-2	TGTGCCAGCAGCTTAGCGGGGGGGTTTGACCAAGAGACCCAGTACTTC	CASSLAGGFDQETQYF
TRBD1	-	TRBJ1-4	TRBV19	TGTGCCAGTAGTATAGATCGGACAGGGTTAGGAAATGAAAAACTGTTTTTT	CASSIDRTGLGNEKLFF
-	-	TRBJ2-5	TRBV18	TGTGCCAGCTCACCTCAAGAGACCCAGTACTTC	CASSPQETQYF
TRBD2	-	TRBJ2-1	TRBV30	TGTGCCTGGAGTGTAGGGCTAGCGGTGCGGAATCAGTTCTTC	CAWSVGLAVRNQFF
-	-	TRBJ2-5	TRBV11-2	TGTGCCAGCAGCCCCGTGGCTCTCAAGACCCAGTACTTC	CASSPVALKTQYF
TRBD1	once	TRBJ1-5	TRBV4-2	TGTGCCAGCAGCCACGGACAGGGGGATAGAAATCAGCCCCAGCATTTT	CASSHGQGDRNQPQHF
TRBD1	-	TRBJ1-5	TRBV19	TGTGCCAGTAGTGCCTCGGGACAGCTAAATCAGCCCCAGCATTTT	CASSASGQLNQPQHF
TRBD1	-	TRBJ1-5	TRBV2	TGTGCCAGTAGAGGACAGGGCGATCAGCCCCAGCATTTT	CASRGQGDQPQHF
TRBD2	once	TRBJ2-3	TRBV10-2	TGCGCCAGCAGACAGACTAGCGGGGGCACAGATACGCAGTATTTT	CASRQTSGGTDTQYF
-	-	TRBJ1-1	TRBV27	TGTGCCAGCAGCCCGGGGCAGGGGAACACTGAAGCTTTCTTT	CASSPGQGNTEAFF
-	once	TRBJ1-3	TRBV28	TGTGCCAGCAGCAGCGACCTTCTCGACTCTGGAAACACCATATATTTT	CASSSDLLDSGNTIYF
-	-	TRBJ2-6	TRBV7-6	TGTGCCAGCAGATCGGCCAGGGGCCCTGGGGCCAACGTCCTGACTTTC	CASRSARGPGANVLTF
-	-	TRBJ2-5	TRBV7-3	TGTGCCAGCAGCATGCAGGGCCAAGAGACCCAGTACTTC	CASSMQGQETQYF
-	-	TRBJ2-5	TRBV2	TGTGCCAGCAGTGAAACCGGGACCCCCGTCGGGACCCAGTACTTC	CASSETGTPVGTQYF
-	-	TRBJ2-2	TRBV5-1	TGCGCCAGCAGCTTGGGGGCCGGGGAGCTGTTTTTT	CASSLGAGELFF
-	-	TRBJ1-5	TRBV5-5	TGTGCCAGCAGCTTGGAGGGATCCAATCAGCCCCAGCATTTT	CASSLEGSNQPQHF
-	-	TRBJ2-5	TRBV19	TGTGCCAGTAGTATAGATGGGACCAGGCAAGAGACCCAGTACTTC	CASSIDGTRQETQYF
-	-	TRBJ1-4	TRBV15	TGTGCCACCGAAGAACCGATTCGGGGGCTAGGTGAAAAACTGTTTTTT	CATEEPIRGLGEKLFF
TRBD1	-	TRBJ1-3	TRBV19	TGTGCCAGTAGTATTCCGGGACAGTCGGACACCATATATTTT	CASSIPGQSDTIYF
-	-	TRBJ2-2	TRBV29-1	TGCAGCGTTGAAGATCCACGTTCCGGGGAGCTGTTTTTT	CSVEDPRSGELFF
TRBD1	-	TRBJ1-5	TRBV6-6	TGTGCCAGCAGTTACCCGGGACAGGGGAGCAATCAGCCCCAGCATTTT	CASSYPGQGSNQPQHF
TRBD1	-	TRBJ1-2	TRBV29-1	TGCAGCGTTGGGGGGACAGGGATCGGTAACTATGGCTACACCTTC	CSVGGTGIGNYGYTF
TRBD1	-	TRBJ2-7	TRBV6-1	TGTGCCAGCAGTCAAGGGACAGGGTCCGCCTACGAGCAGTACTTC	CASSQGTGSAYEQYF
-	-	TRBJ1-4	TRBV6-5	TGTGCCAGCAAGCTAAACCGACAGAATAATGAAAAACTGTTTTTT	CASKLNRQNNEKLFF
TRBD1	-	TRBJ1-3	TRBV5-6	TGTGCCAGCAGCTTGGTGGACAGGGGGAGAAACACCATATATTTT	CASSLVDRGRNTIYF
TRBD2	-	TRBJ2-5	TRBV9	TGTGCCAGCAGCGTCCTAGCGGGGGGGCAAGAGACCCAGTACTTC	CASSVLAGGQETQYF
-	-	TRBJ2-1	TRBV5-4	TGTGCCAGCAGCTTGAGTGCCAATGAGCAGTTCTTC	CASSLSANEQFF
TRBD2	-	TRBJ2-1	TRBV7-2	TGTGCCAGCAGCCCCGGACTAGCGGGGGCTGAGCAGTTCTTC	CASSPGLAGAEQFF
-	-	TRBJ1-1	TRBV18	TGTGCCAGCTCACCACCGGTCAGTAGGGGAACTGAAGCTTTCTTT	CASSPPVSRGTEAFF
-	-	TRBJ2-2	TRBV4-2	TGTGCCAGCAGCCAAGAACTCGTCCTTTCCACCGGGGAGCTGTTTTTT	CASSQELVLSTGELFF
-	-	TRBJ2-6	TRBV19	TGTGCCAGCTCTGGGGCCAACGTCCTGACTTTC	CASSGANVLTF
TRBD1	few	TRBJ2-2	TRBV4-3	TGCGCCAGCAGCTGGGGACAGGTAACCGGGGAGCTGTTTTTT	CASSWGQVTGELFF
-	-	TRBJ2-3	TRBV10-3	TGTGCCATCAGTCCGGGGGCTACCTTTAGCACAGATACGCAGTATTTT	CAISPGATFSTDTQYF
TRBD1	-	TRBJ2-2	TRBV19	TGTGCCAGTAGTAGGGGGACAGGGGGTGCCGGGGAGCTGTTTTTT	CASSRGTGGAGELFF
-	-	TRBJ1-4	TRBV7-2	TGTGCCAGCAGCCCCACCGGGGCACGCGAAAAACTGTTTTTT	CASSPTGAREKLFF
-	few	TRBJ1-6	TRBV18	TGTGCCAGCTCACCGACGTCTGGGGATAATTCACCCCTCCACTTT	CASSPTSGDNSPLHF
-	-	TRBJ1-5	TRBV7-8	TGTGCCAGCAGCTTAGGAGCAGACCCCAGACAGCCCCAGCATTTT	CASSLGADPRQPQHF
-	-	TRBJ1-6	TRBV25-1	TGTGCCAGCAGTGAATCGAGTTCACCCCTCCACTTT	CASSESSSPLHF
TRBD1	-	TRBJ2-2	TRBV2	TGTGCCAGCAGGGGGGGACAGGGCACTTCAACCGGGGAGCTGTTTTTT	CASRGGQGTSTGELFF
-	few	TRBJ2-4	TRBV28	TGTGCCAGCAGTTCCAGACCACTAGCCAAAAACATTCAGTACTTC	CASSSRPLAKNIQYF
-	-	TRBJ2-1	TRBV11-3	TGTGCCAGCAGCTTAGGACTAGACTCCGGTGAGCAGTTCTTC	CASSLGLDSGEQFF
TRBD1	-	TRBJ1-4	TRBV6-5	TGTGCCAGCAGTAACCGACAGGGGAGAGAGGAAAAACTGTTTTTT	CASSNRQGREEKLFF
-	-	TRBJ2-2	TRBV11-2	TGTGCCAGCAGCTTGGGGAGGCCCGGGGAGCTGTTTTTT	CASSLGRPGELFF
TRBD2	-	TRBJ2-5	TRBV2	TGTGCCAGCAACCAGCGGGGGGGGTACCAAGAGACCCAGTACTTC	CASNQRGGYQETQYF
-	-	TRBJ2-5	TRBV19	TGTGCCAGTAGTCCCCGGTACGGGACCCAGTACTTC	CASSPRYGTQYF
-	-	TRBJ2-4	TRBV5-1	TGCGCCAGCAGCTTGGGGACCGCTTTTGGAAACATTCAGTACTTC	CASSLGTAFGNIQYF
TRBD1	-	TRBJ2-2	TRBV6-5	TGTGCCAGCAGTCAGGGGGAACCGAACACCGGGGAGCTGTTTTTT	CASSQGEPNTGELFF
TRBD1	-	TRBJ2-7	TRBV15	TGTGCCACCAGCCGCCGGACAGGGCTCGAGCAGTACTTC	CATSRRTGLEQYF
TRBD1	-	TRBJ1-1	TRBV7-9	TGTGCCAGCAGCTTAGCGTGGACAGGTTCGGAAGCTTTCTTT	CASSLAWTGSEAFF
-	-	TRBJ1-2	TRBV7-9	TGTGCCAGCAGCTTAGGAGGGACCTATGGCTACACCTTC	CASSLGGTYGYTF
TRBD2	few	TRBJ2-2	TRBV5-6	TGTGCCAGCAGCACCGGGACTAGCGGGAATAACGGGGAGCTGTTTTTT	CASSTGTSGNNGELFF
-	-	TRBJ2-1	TRBV5-6	TGTGCCAGCAGCTTAAGGGGGTTATGGGGGTATGAGCAGTTCTTC	CASSLRGLWGYEQFF
-	-	TRBJ1-1	TRBV4-3	TGCGCCAGCAGCCAAGCTACCGGGACACTCGGGGGGGAAGCTTTCTTT	CASSQATGTLGGEAFF